This T cell receptor (beta chain) was retrieved from a study of T cell responses to AZD1222 COVID-19 vaccine. Pooled samples include second doses given at about 4 or 12 weeks. A note on this clone: The antigen remains unidentified.

The data were produced by immunoSEQ multiplex PCR, yet TCRdb's version contains in-frame clones alone and is incomplete. This sample has 53,000 or so clones, with approximately 83% found just once. CDR1 is LNHDA, CDR2 SQIVND, per germline (reference sequence). Trimming shortened V by 3 bases and J by 5 bases, and 8 bases separated the two germline ends. This CDR3 spans 13 amino acids. Whole-study results and caveats: Repertoires were sampled only after the peak T cell response. The donor cohort was predominantly white British with a female majority, and clonal diversity may have been underestimated. Unmutated variant regions are reportedly targeted by nearly half of spike-specific TCRs.

This receptor was taken from an adult who received the AZD1222 COVID-19 vaccine. The sequences come from peripheral blood, collected 28 days after the second AZD1222 dose. The chain has TRBV19 and TRBJ2-1; TRBD2 might be the D (5 bases). The CDR3 DNA reads as TGTGCCAGTAGTATGGTCGGGAACAATGAGCAGTTCTTC. Encoded protein: CASSMVGNNEQFF. Based on the CDR3 plus reference TRBV19 and TRBJ2-1, the full variable domain is DGGITQSPKYLFRKEGQNVTLSCEQNLNHDAMYWYRQDPGQGLRLIYYSQIVNDFQKGDIAEGYSVSREKKESFPLTVTSAQKNPTAFYLCASSMVGNNEQFFGPGTRLTVL.